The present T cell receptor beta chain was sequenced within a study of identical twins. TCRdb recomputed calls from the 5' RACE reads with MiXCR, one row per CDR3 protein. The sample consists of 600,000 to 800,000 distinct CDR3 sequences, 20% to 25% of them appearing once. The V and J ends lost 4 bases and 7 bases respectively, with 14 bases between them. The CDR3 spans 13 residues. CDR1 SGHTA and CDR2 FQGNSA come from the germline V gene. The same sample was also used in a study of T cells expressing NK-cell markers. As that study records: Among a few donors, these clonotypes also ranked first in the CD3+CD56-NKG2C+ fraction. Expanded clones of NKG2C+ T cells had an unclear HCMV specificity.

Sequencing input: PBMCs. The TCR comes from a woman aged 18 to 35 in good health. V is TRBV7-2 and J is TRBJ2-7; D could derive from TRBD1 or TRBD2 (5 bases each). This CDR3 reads CASSSGARWEQYF. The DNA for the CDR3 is TGTGCCAGCAGCTCCGGGGCTAGGTGGGAGCAGTACTTC.